This T cell receptor (beta chain) was captured in a study of cytomegalovirus exposure and HLA in healthy donors. Findings and caveats of the study: It was assumed in the presence/absence analyses that sequencing depth was roughly uniform across donors. Clonal expansion was found to be greater in HLA-associated TCR beta chains than in equally common others in a later analysis. The classifier reportedly diagnosed cytomegalovirus status with high specificity and sensitivity. Accurate HLA-A and HLA-B prediction from TCR beta sequences was reported for most subjects.

Germline CDR1 LNHDA, CDR2 SQIVND (reference sequence). The V gene end was trimmed by 3 bases and the J gene end by 2 bases; junction bases not matched to a gene: 5. The CDR3 has 15 amino acids. This PCR relied on a set of 60 Vbeta primers and 13 Jbeta primers. Measured with immunoSEQ multiplex PCR; TCRdb has only the in-frame clones, and not every one. The repertoire has approximately 100,000 clones, roughly 80% of them found once; the top ten carry roughly 2.6%. In regard to this clone: What it binds is unknown.

This clonotype was sampled from a female donor in good health and CMV-seronegative. Source material: PBMCs. V gene TRBV19 combines with J gene TRBJ2-7; 9 nucleotides line up with TRBD2. CDR3 nucleotide sequence: TGTGCCAGTAGTATGTCCGGGACTAGCACCTACGAGCAGTACTTC. This codes for CASSMSGTSTYEQYF.